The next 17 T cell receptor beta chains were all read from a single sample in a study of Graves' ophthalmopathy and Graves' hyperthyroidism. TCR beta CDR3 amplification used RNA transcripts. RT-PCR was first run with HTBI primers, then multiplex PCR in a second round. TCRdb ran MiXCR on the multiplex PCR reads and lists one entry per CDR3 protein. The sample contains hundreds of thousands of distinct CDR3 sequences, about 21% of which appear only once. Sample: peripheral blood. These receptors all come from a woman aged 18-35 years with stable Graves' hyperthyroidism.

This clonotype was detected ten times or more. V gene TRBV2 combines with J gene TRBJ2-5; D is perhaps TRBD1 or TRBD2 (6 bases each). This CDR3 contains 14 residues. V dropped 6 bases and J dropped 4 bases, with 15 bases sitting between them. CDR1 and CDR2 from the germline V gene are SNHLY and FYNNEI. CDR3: CASSTRLGGETQYF. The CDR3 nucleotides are TGTGCCAGCAGCACCAGACTAGGGGGAGAGACCCAGTACTTC. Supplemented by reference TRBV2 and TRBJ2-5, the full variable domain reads EPEVTQTPSHQVTQMGQEVILRCVPISNHLYFYWYRQILGQKVEFLVSFYNNEISEKSEIFDDQFSVERPDGSNFTLKIRSTKLEDSAMYFCASSTRLGGETQYFGPGTRLLVL.

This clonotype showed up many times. The CDR3 DNA is TGCGCCAGCAGCGCGTATGAGACCCAGTACTTC. Amino acid sequence: CASSAYETQYF. V and J are TRBV4-1 and TRBJ2-5; no clear D gene. From germline, CDR1 is MGHRA and CDR2 YSYEKL. This CDR3 region has 11 residues. V lost 5 bases and J lost 5, with 6 bases in between.

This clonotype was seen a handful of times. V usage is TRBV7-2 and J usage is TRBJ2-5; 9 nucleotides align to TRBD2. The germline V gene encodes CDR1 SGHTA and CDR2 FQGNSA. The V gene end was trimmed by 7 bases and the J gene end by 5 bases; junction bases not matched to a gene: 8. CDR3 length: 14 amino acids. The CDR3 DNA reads TGTGCCAGCACCTTGGGACTAGCTGGGGAGACCCAGTACTTC. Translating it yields CASTLGLAGETQYF.

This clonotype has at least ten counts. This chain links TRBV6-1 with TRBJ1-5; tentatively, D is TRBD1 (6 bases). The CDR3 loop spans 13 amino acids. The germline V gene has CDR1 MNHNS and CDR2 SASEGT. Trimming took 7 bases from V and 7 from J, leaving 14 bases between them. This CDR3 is CASTEGGNQPQHF. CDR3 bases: TGTGCCAGCACTGAGGGGGGGAACCAGCCCCAGCATTTT.

Here the CDR3 DNA reads TGTGCCAGCAGTGACCCTACGGGTTTCGGATCATGGCAGCCCCAGCATTTT. Translated: CASSDPTGFGSWQPQHF. The rearrangement uses TRBV6-4 and TRBJ1-5; unclear D gene. The germline V gene has CDR1 MRHNA and CDR2 SNTAGT. Trimming removed 2 bases at V and 7 bases at J, with 21 bases between. CDR3 length: 17 residues.

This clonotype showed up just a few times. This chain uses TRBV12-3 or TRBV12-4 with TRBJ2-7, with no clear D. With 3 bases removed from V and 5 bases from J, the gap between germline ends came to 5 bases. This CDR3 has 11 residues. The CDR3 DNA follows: TGTGCCAGCAGTTTTAAGGACGAGCAGTACTTC. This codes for CASSFKDEQYF.

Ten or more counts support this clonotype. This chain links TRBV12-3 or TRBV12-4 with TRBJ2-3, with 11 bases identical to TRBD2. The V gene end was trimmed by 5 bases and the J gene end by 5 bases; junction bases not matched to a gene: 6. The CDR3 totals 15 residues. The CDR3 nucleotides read TGTGCCAGCAGTACCTTAGCGGGAGGGGGAGATACGCAGTATTTT. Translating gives CASSTLAGGGDTQYF.

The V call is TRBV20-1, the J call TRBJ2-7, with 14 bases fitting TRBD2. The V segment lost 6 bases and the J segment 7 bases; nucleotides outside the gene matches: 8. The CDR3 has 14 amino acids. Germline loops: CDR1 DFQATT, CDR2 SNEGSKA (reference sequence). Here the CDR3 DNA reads TGCAGTGCATCGGGACTAGCGGGAGAAAGGGAGCAGTACTTC. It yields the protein CSASGLAGEREQYF.

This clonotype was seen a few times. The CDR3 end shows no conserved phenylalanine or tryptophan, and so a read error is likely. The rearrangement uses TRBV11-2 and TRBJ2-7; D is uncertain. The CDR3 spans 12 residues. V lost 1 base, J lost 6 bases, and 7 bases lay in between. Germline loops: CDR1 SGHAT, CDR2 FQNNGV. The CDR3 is CASSLGLPEQYL. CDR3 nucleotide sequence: TGTGCCAGCAGCTTAGGACTCCCCGAGCAGTACCTC.

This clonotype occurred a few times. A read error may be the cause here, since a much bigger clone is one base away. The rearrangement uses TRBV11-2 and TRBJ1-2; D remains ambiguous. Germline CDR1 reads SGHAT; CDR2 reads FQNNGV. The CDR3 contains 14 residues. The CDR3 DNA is TGTGTCAGCAGCCAGTGGGCCTATAACTATGGCTACACCTTC. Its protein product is CVSSQWAYNYGYTF.

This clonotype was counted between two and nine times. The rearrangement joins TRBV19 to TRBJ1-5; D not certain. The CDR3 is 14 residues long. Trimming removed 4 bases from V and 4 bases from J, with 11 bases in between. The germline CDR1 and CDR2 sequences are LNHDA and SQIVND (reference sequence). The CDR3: CASSRVQPNQPQHF. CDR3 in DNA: TGTGCCAGTAGTAGAGTACAGCCAAATCAGCCCCAGCATTTT.

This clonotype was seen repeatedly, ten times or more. CDR3 residues: CASSRAIDYGYTF. The CDR3 DNA sequence: TGTGCCAGCAGCAGGGCCATTGACTATGGCTACACCTTC. The V call is TRBV2, the J call TRBJ1-2; D is possibly TRBD1 (5 bases). Germline V gives CDR1 SNHLY, CDR2 FYNNEI. The CDR3 is 13 residues long. V lost 6 bases and J 3 bases, leaving 11 bases between the germline ends.

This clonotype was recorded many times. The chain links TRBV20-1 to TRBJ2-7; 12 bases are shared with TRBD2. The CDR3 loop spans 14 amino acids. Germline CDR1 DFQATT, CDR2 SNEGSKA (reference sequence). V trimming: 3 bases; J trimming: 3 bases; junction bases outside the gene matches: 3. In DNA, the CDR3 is TGCAGTGCTAGGGAGACTAGCGGGAGCTACGAGCAGTACTTC. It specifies CSARETSGSYEQYF.

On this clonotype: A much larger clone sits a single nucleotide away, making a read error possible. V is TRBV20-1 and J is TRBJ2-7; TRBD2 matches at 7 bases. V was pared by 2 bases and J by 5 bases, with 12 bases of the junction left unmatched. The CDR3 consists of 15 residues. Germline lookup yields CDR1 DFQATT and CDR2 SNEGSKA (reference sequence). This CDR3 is CSARLIVAGAHEQYF. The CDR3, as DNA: TGCAGTGCTAGATTGATCGTGGCGGGAGCCCACGAGCAGTACTTC.

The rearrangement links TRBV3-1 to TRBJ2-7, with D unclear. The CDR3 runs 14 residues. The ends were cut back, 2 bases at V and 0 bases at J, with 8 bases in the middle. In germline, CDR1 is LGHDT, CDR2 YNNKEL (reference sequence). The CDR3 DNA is TGTGCCAGCAGCCAAAAGGAGATCTCCTACGAGCAGTACTTC. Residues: CASSQKEISYEQYF.

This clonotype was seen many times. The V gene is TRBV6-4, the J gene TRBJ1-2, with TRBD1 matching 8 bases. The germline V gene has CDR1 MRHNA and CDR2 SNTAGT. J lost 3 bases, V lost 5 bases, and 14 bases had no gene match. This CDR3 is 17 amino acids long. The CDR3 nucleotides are TGTGCCAGCAGTAGAGGGACAGGCCTACCCTCTGACTATGGCTACACCTTC. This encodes CASSRGTGLPSDYGYTF.

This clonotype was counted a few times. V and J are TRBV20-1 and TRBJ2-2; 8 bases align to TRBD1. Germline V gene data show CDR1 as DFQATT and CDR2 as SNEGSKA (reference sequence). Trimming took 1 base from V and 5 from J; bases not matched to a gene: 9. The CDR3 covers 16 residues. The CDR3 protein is CSARGSGGGFTGELFF. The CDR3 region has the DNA TGCAGTGCTAGAGGATCAGGGGGCGGGTTTACCGGGGAGCTGTTTTTT.